The TCR beta chain under discussion was sequenced for a study of blood T cell repertoires in COVID-19. Study overall: T cells, B-cell-depleted T cells, or PBMCs provided the cDNA or gDNA that served as material.

Methods used by the authors: From reference gene primer amplification, estimates of nucleated cell counts were derived. Sequencing was performed with immunoSEQ multiplex PCR; in TCRdb, only in-frame clones are kept and a portion is missing. That table supplies the V and J calls and clone size; D and trimming were determined from the DNA. The table lists roughly 46,000 clones, over 75% of them singletons, with roughly 13% in the top ten. Germline CDR1 is SGHVS and CDR2 is FQNEAQ. With 5 bases clipped from V and 4 bases from J, the junction kept 9 bases outside the gene matches. The CDR3 contains 15 residues. This clone has just one count.

This sequence originates from a human donor with active COVID-19. The donor label of this sample is uncertain. V gene TRBV7-8 combines with J gene TRBJ2-7; 9 positions match TRBD1. Sequenced sample: peripheral blood. The CDR3 sequence is CASSLTPGQGYEQYF. CDR3 bases: TGTGCCAGCAGCCTAACCCCGGGACAGGGTTACGAGCAGTACTTC.